This T cell receptor beta chain was sequenced in a study of Graves' ophthalmopathy and Graves' hyperthyroidism. Trimming removed 4 bases from V and 1 base from J, with 10 bases in between. There are 14 residues in the CDR3. CDR1 and CDR2 from the germline V gene are SGHVS and FQNEAQ. As the template, RNA transcripts were used to amplify TCR beta CDR3 regions. Second-round multiplex PCR came after a first-round RT-PCR that employed HTBI primers. A single record per CDR3 protein comes from TCRdb applying MiXCR to the multiplex PCR reads. The repertoire has 650,000 to 900,000 distinct CDR3 sequences, roughly 41% of them found once; the top ten carry 44%. The sample holds many counts of this clonotype.

The chain combines TRBV7-8 with TRBJ1-1; the D is unclear. The sequenced sample was peripheral blood. This TCR was recovered from an adult man with Graves' ophthalmopathy. The DNA for the CDR3 is TGTGCCAGCAGCTCCTATACGGGGAACACTGAAGCTTTCTTT. Translated, it gives CASSSYTGNTEAFF.